The 30 T cell receptor beta chains presented below share a single source sample, sequenced in a study of spatial heterogeneity in lung cancer. TCRdb fed the 5' RACE reads into MiXCR, producing one record per CDR3 protein. The data hold around 7,700 distinct CDR3 sequences, with 5.4% observed a single time. Time point described: sample taken at primary tumor resection. The authors sequenced whole RNA from tumor, nontumor lung or frozen PBMC without sorting. The sequences come from normal lung tissue next to the tumor, collected at surgery. The receptors here all came from a female donor with early-stage non-small cell lung cancer.

The chain has TRBV2 and TRBJ2-3; no reliable D call. The CDR3 totals 13 residues. The ends were cut back, 7 bases at V and 3 bases at J, with 11 bases in the middle. Germline CDR1 reads SNHLY; CDR2 reads FYNNEI. Here the CDR3 reads CASTAAPTDTQYF. DNA of the CDR3: TGTGCCAGCACCGCAGCCCCGACAGATACGCAGTATTTT.

At least ten counts were recorded for this clonotype. The chain uses TRBV28 and TRBJ2-1; TRBD1 matches at 9 bases. Germline V gene sequence: CDR1 MDHEN, CDR2 SYDVKM. The CDR3 consists of 15 residues. Germline trimming cut 6 bases from V and 7 bases from J; bases unmatched to any gene: 10. CDR3 sequence: CASRTTGTGTNEQFF. The CDR3 DNA reads as TGTGCCAGCAGGACAACCGGGACAGGGACAAATGAGCAGTTCTTC.

The V and J genes are TRBV6-4 and TRBJ1-5; D is perhaps TRBD1 (5 bases). V lost 2 bases and J 0 bases, leaving 8 bases between the germline ends. CDR3 length: 15 residues. The germline CDR1 and CDR2 sequences are MRHNA and SNTAGT. CDR3 bases: TGTGCCAGCAGTGACACAGGCCCTAGCAATCAGCCCCAGCATTTT. Protein product: CASSDTGPSNQPQHF.

This clonotype was observed many times. The chain employs TRBV19 and TRBJ2-1; 10 positions match TRBD2. V was clipped by 3 bases and J by 1 base; unmatched bases: 0. Germline V gives CDR1 LNHDA, CDR2 SQIVND (reference sequence). The CDR3 is 15 amino acids. CDR3 residues: CASSISGRSYNEQFF. CDR3 nucleotide sequence: TGTGCCAGTAGTATTAGCGGGAGGTCCTACAATGAGCAGTTCTTC.

By share, this clonotype counts as medium-sized. The rearrangement uses TRBV20-1 and TRBJ1-1, with TRBD1 matching 8 bases. CDR1 and CDR2 from the germline V gene are DFQATT and SNEGSKA (reference sequence). V was clipped by 7 bases and J by 3 bases; unmatched bases: 7. The CDR3 sequence is 13 residues long. DNA of the CDR3: TGCAGTGTCGTCGCGGACAGGGACACTGAAGCTTTCTTT. This sequence encodes CSVVADRDTEAFF.

V gene TRBV7-9 combines with J gene TRBJ2-3, with TRBD2 matching over 7 bases. Per the germline V gene, CDR1 is SEHNR and CDR2 is FQNEAQ (reference sequence). The CDR3 length is 16 residues. The ends lost 2 bases at V and 3 bases at J; junction bases unmatched: 8. The CDR3 nucleotides are TGTGCCAGCAGCTTAAGCCGGGACTATGCTACAGATACGCAGTATTTT. This encodes CASSLSRDYATDTQYF. Combining the CDR3 with reference TRBV7-9 and TRBJ2-3 gives the whole variable domain DTGVSQNPRHKITKRGQNVTFRCDPISEHNRLYWYRQTLGQGPEFLTYFQNEAQLEKSRLLSDRFSAERPKGSFSTLEIQRTEQGDSAMYLCASSLSRDYATDTQYFGPGTRLTVL.

This chain joins TRBV12-3 or TRBV12-4 and TRBJ2-7; 8 bases fit TRBD2. The ends lost 1 base at V and 6 bases at J; junction bases unmatched: 8. The CDR3 has 15 amino acids. The CDR3 nucleotides are TGTGCCAGCAGTTTAGGGACTAGCACTCCCCGCGAGCAGTACTTC. Translated: CASSLGTSTPREQYF.

The V gene is TRBV7-9, the J gene TRBJ2-7; no clear D gene. Trimming shortened V by 2 bases and J by 2 bases, and 10 bases separated the two germline ends. CDR1 SEHNR and CDR2 FQNEAQ come from the germline V gene (reference sequence). The CDR3 extends over 14 amino acids. CDR3 in amino acids: CASSLNGNPYEQYF. The CDR3 nucleotides are TGTGCCAGCAGCTTAAATGGCAACCCCTACGAGCAGTACTTC.

This sequence joins TRBV5-1 and TRBJ2-1; no reliable D call. The CDR3 is 15 residues long. The V and J ends lost 0 bases and 2 bases respectively, with 9 bases between them. The germline V gene has CDR1 SGHRS and CDR2 YFSETQ. This CDR3 reads CASSLVGIPYNEQFF. The CDR3 nucleotides read TGCGCCAGCAGCTTGGTTGGGATCCCCTACAATGAGCAGTTCTTC. Based on the CDR3 plus reference TRBV5-1 and TRBJ2-1, the full variable domain is KAGVTQTPRYLIKTRGQQVTLSCSPISGHRSVSWYQQTPGQGLQFLFEYFSETQRNKGNFPGRFSGRQFSNSRSEMNVSTLELGDSALYLCASSLVGIPYNEQFFGPGTRLTVL.

This clonotype rates as medium-sized. This chain joins TRBV7-2 and TRBJ2-5; 7 bases agree with TRBD1. The germline gives CDR1 SGHTA, CDR2 FQGNSA. The CDR3 runs to 14 residues. The V segment lost 6 bases and the J segment 5 bases; nucleotides outside the gene matches: 9. CDR3 sequence reads: CASSYNRGPETQYF. CDR3 nucleotides: TGTGCCAGCAGTTATAACAGGGGCCCTGAGACCCAGTACTTC.

This clonotype is medium-sized within its sample. V gene TRBV20-1 combines with J gene TRBJ1-1; D ambiguous. CDR1 and CDR2 from the germline V gene are DFQATT and SNEGSKA (reference sequence). The length of the CDR3 is 13 residues. V lost 3 bases, J lost 1 base, and 9 bases lay in between. This chain's CDR3 is CSARGVGNTEAFF. DNA of the CDR3: TGCAGTGCTAGGGGAGTGGGGAACACTGAAGCTTTCTTT.

This clonotype was seen ten or more times. The chain couples TRBV19 to TRBJ2-3, with 11 bases identical to TRBD2. With V trimmed by 4 bases and J by 3 bases, 3 bases remained unmatched. CDR1 is LNHDA, CDR2 SQIVND, per germline (reference sequence). CDR3 length: 15 residues. In nucleotides, the CDR3 is TGTGCCAGTAGTACAACTAGCGGGAGTACAGATACGCAGTATTTT. As protein: CASSTTSGSTDTQYF.

Judged by abundance, this clonotype is medium-sized (0.01 to 0.1%). Here the CDR3 reads CSARPGLRNTQYF. The CDR3 DNA is TGCAGTGCTAGACCGGGTCTGAGAAATACGCAGTATTTT. This chain links TRBV20-1 with TRBJ2-3; D remains unclear. The CDR3 sequence is 13 residues long. Germline loops: CDR1 DFQATT, CDR2 SNEGSKA (reference sequence). V was pared by 2 bases and J by 7 bases, with 13 bases between.

Ten or more counts support this clonotype. This chain uses TRBV5-4 with TRBJ2-3, with 8 nucleotides matching TRBD2. This CDR3 contains 16 residues. The junction had 4 bases not matched to a gene; V was cut back by 1 base and J by 0 bases. Germline V gene sequence: CDR1 SGHNT, CDR2 YYREEE (reference sequence). CDR3 bases: TGTGCCAGCAGCTTGAAACTAGCGGCTAGCACAGATACGCAGTATTTT. Its protein is CASSLKLAASTDTQYF.

Judged by abundance, this clonotype is medium-sized. The junction does not match germline at one end; this may be a read error. The chain employs TRBV7-7 and TRBJ2-3, with D possibly matching TRBD2 (7 bases). Germline V gene sequence: CDR1 SSHAT, CDR2 FNYEAQ (reference sequence). The CDR3 totals 13 residues. CDR3 sequence: CASSLGGDDTQYF. CDR3 nucleotide sequence: TGTGCTAGCAGCCTAGGGGGGGACGATACGCAGTATTTT.

This clonotype counts as medium-sized. The V gene is TRBV5-4, the J gene TRBJ2-5; no reliable D call. This CDR3 contains 13 residues. CDR1 and CDR2 from the germline V gene are SGHNT and YYREEE (reference sequence). Trimming removed 7 bases at V and 1 base at J, with 11 bases between. The CDR3 region has the DNA TGTGCCAGCTCCAGTCAGACCCAAGAGACCCAGTACTTC. This sequence encodes CASSSQTQETQYF.

By share, this clonotype ranks as medium-sized (0.01 to 0.1%). V usage is TRBV7-9 and J usage is TRBJ2-1; TRBD2 is a possible D gene (6 bases). CDR3 size: 15 residues. CDR1 is SEHNR and CDR2 is FQNEAQ in the germline V gene (reference sequence). Trimming took 5 bases from V and 0 from J, leaving 11 bases between them. The CDR3 DNA sequence: TGTGCCAGCAGCCGGGGGACTTCCTCCTACAATGAGCAGTTCTTC. The encoded protein is CASSRGTSSYNEQFF.

This clonotype was seen repeatedly, ten times or more. J is TRBJ2-2 and V is TRBV27, with TRBD2 as a possible D gene (6 bases). The germline gives CDR1 MNHEY, CDR2 SMNVEV (reference sequence). V was trimmed by 6 bases and J by 2 bases, leaving 22 bases between them. The CDR3 runs to 18 residues. The CDR3 reads CASRRGISPRLNTGELFF. In DNA, the CDR3 is TGTGCCAGCAGGCGCGGGATTTCCCCGCGATTAAACACCGGGGAGCTGTTTTTT.

This clonotype was seen a handful of times. The chain uses TRBV5-1 and TRBJ2-2; no firm D call. CDR3 length: 14 amino acids. Germline CDR1 and CDR2: SGHRS and YFSETQ. V dropped 0 bases and J dropped 3 bases, with 6 bases sitting between them. The DNA for the CDR3 is TGCGCCAGCAGCTTGGCATGGGACACCGGGGAGCTGTTTTTT. This translates into CASSLAWDTGELFF.

This clonotype is termed medium-sized. This chain links TRBV20-1 with TRBJ2-2, with 7 bases that match TRBD2. The CDR3 length is 14 residues. Germline CDR1 DFQATT, CDR2 SNEGSKA (reference sequence). J was trimmed by 2 bases and V by 4 bases; bases with no gene match: 4. The chain's CDR3 is CSAMVAGNTGELFF. CDR3 DNA sequence: TGCAGTGCTATGGTAGCGGGCAACACCGGGGAGCTGTTTTTT.

At least ten counts were recorded for this clonotype. This rearrangement joins TRBV12-3 or TRBV12-4 to TRBJ1-6; D not certain. With 6 bases removed from V and 4 bases from J, the gap between germline ends came to 7 bases. The CDR3 is 13 residues long. CDR3 DNA sequence: TGTGCCAGCAGGGACCTTTATAATTCACCCCTCCACTTT. It translates to CASRDLYNSPLHF.

This clonotype is categorized as medium-sized. The gene calls are TRBV5-1 and TRBJ1-1; D is perhaps TRBD1 (5 bases). Germline CDR1 SGHRS, CDR2 YFSETQ. The CDR3 sequence is 14 residues long. The ends were cut back, 3 bases at V and 1 base at J, with 10 bases in the middle. This CDR3 reads CASSSRGRNTEAFF. CDR3 nucleotides: TGCGCCAGCAGCTCCCGGGGCCGGAACACTGAAGCTTTCTTT.

In its sample, this clonotype was seen many times. The chain joins TRBV18 to TRBJ2-5; the D is unclear. V lost 4 bases and J 1 base, leaving 4 bases between the germline ends. There are 12 residues in the CDR3. The germline V gene encodes CDR1 KGHSH and CDR2 LQKENI. The CDR3 DNA reads TGTGCCAGCTCACGACTCCAAGAGACCCAGTACTTC. Translated: CASSRLQETQYF.

This clonotype is judged medium-sized. The chain has TRBV27 and TRBJ1-3; 7 bases agree with TRBD1. The V gene end was trimmed by 4 bases and the J gene end by 0 bases; junction bases not matched to a gene: 6. CDR1 and CDR2 (germline): MNHEY, SMNVEV (reference sequence). The CDR3 spans 16 residues. The CDR3 protein is CASSSQGSSSGNTIYF. CDR3 bases: TGTGCCAGCAGTTCACAGGGGTCTTCCTCTGGAAACACCATATATTTT.

At least ten counts were recorded for this clonotype. The V call is TRBV5-4, the J call TRBJ2-4, with a weak D call TRBD1 (5 bases). Trimming took off 1 base at V and 2 bases at J, with 13 bases between the two ends. The V gene's germline CDR1 is SGHNT and CDR2 YYREEE (reference sequence). The CDR3 is 16 residues long. The CDR3 region is CASSLQGRITKNIQYF. The CDR3 coding sequence is TGTGCCAGCAGCTTGCAGGGTAGAATTACCAAAAACATTCAGTACTTC.

This clonotype has a count of ten or more. The rearrangement joins TRBV19 to TRBJ2-2; perhaps TRBD2 as D (6 bases). CDR1 LNHDA and CDR2 SQIVND come from the germline V gene (reference sequence). CDR3 length equals 15 residues. Deletions cut 3 bases from V and 0 bases from J, with 8 bases between. The CDR3 reads CASSIWGANTGELFF. The CDR3 nucleotides are TGTGCCAGTAGTATCTGGGGGGCGAACACCGGGGAGCTGTTTTTT.

This clonotype ranks as medium-sized. CDR3 coding DNA: TGTGCCAGCAGCACGGGACTAGCGGGAGCAGATACGCAGTATTTT. It codes for CASSTGLAGADTQYF. V and J are TRBV9 and TRBJ2-3, with 14 positions matching TRBD2. Germline V gives CDR1 SGDLS, CDR2 YYNGEE. The V gene end was trimmed by 4 bases and the J gene end by 4 bases; junction bases not matched to a gene: 2. The CDR3 totals 15 residues.

The chain recombines TRBV7-2 with TRBJ1-5; no definite D call. This CDR3 has 13 amino acids. The ends were cut back, 3 bases at V and 4 bases at J, with 7 bases in the middle. Germline CDR1 SGHTA, CDR2 FQGNSA. The CDR3 sequence is CASSFGVNQPQHF. In DNA, the CDR3 is TGTGCCAGCAGCTTTGGGGTTAATCAGCCCCAGCATTTT.

This clonotype was seen more than once but under ten times. The chain couples TRBV28 to TRBJ2-1; a weak D match, TRBD1 (6 bases). Between the trimmed V and J ends, which lost 6 bases and 3 bases, there was a span of 9 bases. Germline CDR1 and CDR2: MDHEN and SYDVKM. The CDR3 is 13 residues long. In DNA, the CDR3 is TGTGCCAGCAGCCCGGACAGCTACAATGAGCAGTTCTTC. Translating gives CASSPDSYNEQFF.

By sample fraction, this clonotype is medium-sized. V is TRBV7-8 and J is TRBJ2-2; the D gene could be TRBD1 or TRBD2 (6 bases each). The CDR3 loop spans 17 amino acids. Germline V gene lookup returns CDR1 SGHVS and CDR2 FQNEAQ. The V and J ends lost 1 base and 7 bases respectively, with 19 bases between them. The CDR3 loop is CASSLGGGSLRSGELFF. The CDR3 nucleotides are TGTGCCAGCAGCTTAGGAGGGGGGAGTCTAAGGAGCGGGGAGCTGTTTTTT.